This record covers a single T cell receptor (beta chain). This clonotype appeared many times. Its antigen is unknown. No much larger clonotype is one base removed from it; base qualities were not supplied. The data are from a study of T cell repertoires in cytomegalovirus infection (dated by TCRdb to about 2019). Background for the entire study: Donor HLA type was relevant to the analysis, as public TCR beta signatures indicated carriage of CMV infection together with the matching HLA type.

Results and caveats for the whole study, not just this receptor: The ex vivo response was dominated by HLA-C-restricted CMV-specific TCR beta clonotypes, which also provided the single most frequent clonotype in two of eight donors. In both this cohort and an independent approximately 370-donor cohort, the cumulative frequency of public TCR beta family members distinguished carriers of CMV infection plus the relevant HLA type.

The listed sequencing device is Illumina HiSeq 1500. In-frame beta chains were kept once TCRdb had trimmed the public reads at Q25 with fastp and called clones with MiXCR. Under each unique CDR3 protein, matching rows form one entry showing the most common genes and DNA. For this sample there are around 440,000 distinct CDR3 sequences; 11% appear just once. Clones ranked in the top ten supply around 9.6% of the sample. The clonotype originates from a human donor in good health (CMV status not recorded). Some clones in this sample may be carry-over from other donors' samples. The sequencing input was PBMCs.

The DNA sequence is as follows: TGTGCCAGCAGTTTATGGGCAGATCAAGCTTTCTTT. Translated, it gives CASSLWADQAFF. The chain is assembled from TRBV28 and TRBJ1-1; no D gene is confidently identified. Sequences MDHEN (CDR1) and SYDVKM (CDR2) are obtained from the germline V gene. The junction shows trimming of 0 bases on V and 9 bases on J, plus 8 bases between the germline ends. The CDR3 contains 12 residues, cysteine and phenylalanine counted. The only DNA kept is the CDR3, 36 bases in frame from the first base.